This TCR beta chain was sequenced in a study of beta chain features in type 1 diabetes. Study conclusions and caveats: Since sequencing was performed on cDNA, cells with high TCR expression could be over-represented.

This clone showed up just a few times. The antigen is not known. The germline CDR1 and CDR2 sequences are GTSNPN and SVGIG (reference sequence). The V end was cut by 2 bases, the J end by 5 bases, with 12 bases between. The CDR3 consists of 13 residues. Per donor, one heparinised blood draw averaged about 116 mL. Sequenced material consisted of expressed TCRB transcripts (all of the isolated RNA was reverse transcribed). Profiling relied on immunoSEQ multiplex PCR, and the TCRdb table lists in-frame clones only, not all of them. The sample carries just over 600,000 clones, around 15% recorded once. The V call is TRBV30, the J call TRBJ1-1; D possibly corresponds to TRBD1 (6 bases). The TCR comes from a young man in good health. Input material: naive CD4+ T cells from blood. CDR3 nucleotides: TGTGCCTGGAGTCGTAAGGGGGTGACTGAAGCTTTCTTT. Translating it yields CAWSRKGVTEAFF.